This T cell receptor beta chain was documented in a study of PD-1 blockade in classical Hodgkin lymphoma. The time point: newly diagnosed, previously untreated cHL patient sample. The CD4+ T cells used were purified from thawed PBMCs through magnetic negative selection. Assay: immunoSEQ multiplex PCR; the TCRdb copy retains only in-frame clones and omits some. Found here are more than 30,000 clones, about 85% of them singletons; the top ten hold around 1.3%. CDR1 is SNHLY, CDR2 FYNNEI, per germline. This CDR3 has 16 amino acids. Unmatched junction bases numbered 11, after V lost 6 bases and J lost 8 bases.

The receptor was derived from a human donor with classical Hodgkin lymphoma. Sequencing was done on a sample of CD4+ T cells from blood. This rearrangement joins TRBV2 to TRBJ2-1, with 12 bases aligning to TRBD2. This CDR3 reads CASSRLAGAYGDEQFF. DNA of the CDR3: TGTGCCAGCAGCCGACTAGCGGGAGCCTACGGCGATGAGCAGTTCTTC. The full variable domain, completed using reference TRBV2 and TRBJ2-1, is EPEVTQTPSHQVTQMGQEVILRCVPISNHLYFYWYRQILGQKVEFLVSFYNNEISEKSEIFDDQFSVERPDGSNFTLKIRSTKLEDSAMYFCASSRLAGAYGDEQFFGPGTRLTVL.